The 21 T cell receptor beta chains presented below share a single source sample, sequenced in a study of chemoradiotherapy in HPV16-positive cancers. The method was immunoSEQ multiplex PCR; TCRdb's version includes in-frame clones alone and lacks a portion of them. The sample carries about 32,000 clones, around 88% recorded once. The sample was blood, taken from a patient who underwent chemoradiotherapy. The origin of the receptors is a human donor with HPV-associated anogenital cancer.

The chain links TRBV7-2 to TRBJ1-2; TRBD1 agrees at 8 bases. The CDR3 runs 15 residues. CDR1 is SGHTA and CDR2 is FQGNSA in the germline V gene. With 1 base clipped from V and 7 bases from J, the junction kept 8 bases outside the gene matches. Here the CDR3 reads CASSLDSGGAAGYTF. CDR3 coding DNA: TGTGCCAGCAGCTTAGATTCAGGGGGCGCTGCTGGCTACACCTTC.

The genes are TRBV28 and TRBJ2-1; tentatively, D is TRBD1 or TRBD2 (6 bases each). Trimming took off 7 bases at V and 7 bases at J, with 20 bases between the two ends. This CDR3 has 15 residues. Germline V CDR1 and CDR2: MDHEN, SYDVKM. The DNA of the CDR3 is TGTGCCAGCACCCTAGGGGGGTTTAGGGGAAATGAGCAGTTCTTC. It specifies CASTLGGFRGNEQFF.

The rearrangement links TRBV5-1 to TRBJ1-5; TRBD1 is a possible D gene (5 bases). The germline CDR1 and CDR2 sequences are SGHRS and YFSETQ. V was pared by 1 base and J by 7 bases, with 12 bases between. The CDR3 is 14 amino acids. Here the CDR3 reads CASSLNSRDQPQHF. The CDR3 DNA follows: TGCGCCAGCAGCTTGAACTCCAGGGACCAGCCCCAGCATTTT.

This sequence joins TRBV7-5 and TRBJ2-6; the DNA was not used to check the table's D call, TRBD1. TRBV7-5 is classified as a pseudogene. The CDR3 loop spans 17 amino acids. The CDR3 nucleotides are TGTGCCAGAAGAAATAAGTGTAGACAAAGTCGGGCCAACGTCCTGACTTTC. The encoded protein is CARRNKCRQSRANVLTF.

The chain links TRBV4-1 to TRBJ1-5, with D unresolved. The CDR3 spans 14 residues. Trimming cost V 3 bases and J 4 bases, with 10 bases left between them. Germline V gene data show CDR1 as MGHRA and CDR2 as YSYEKL. The CDR3 DNA follows: TGCGCCAGCAGCCAGATAACGGGGAATCAGCCCCAGCATTTT. It specifies CASSQITGNQPQHF.

J is TRBJ1-1 and V is TRBV7-6; the D is unclear. This CDR3 is 13 amino acids long. Between the trimmed V and J ends, which lost 1 base and 5 bases, there was a span of 8 bases. Looked up from germline, CDR1 is SGHVS and CDR2 is FNYEAQ. CDR3 sequence reads: CASSLDLGTEAFF. CDR3 DNA sequence: TGTGCCAGCAGCTTAGACTTAGGGACTGAAGCTTTCTTT. The full variable domain, with the rest looked up from reference TRBV7-6 and TRBJ1-1, is GAGVSQSPRYKVTKRGQDVALRCDPISGHVSLYWYRQALGQGPEFLTYFNYEAQQDKSGLPNDRFSAERPEGSISTLTIQRTEQRDSAMYRCASSLDLGTEAFFGQGTRLTVV.

This clone was counted between two and nine times. This rearrangement joins TRBV10-3 to TRBJ1-2; D remains ambiguous. In germline, CDR1 is ENHRY, CDR2 SYGVKD. The CDR3 runs 13 residues. V gave up 4 bases and J gave up 4 bases, with 10 bases separating them. CDR3 residues: CAISADDGYGYTF. As DNA, the CDR3 is TGTGCCATCAGTGCCGACGACGGCTATGGCTACACCTTC.

This clone was detected only once. The chain carries TRBV10-1 and TRBJ2-3; no reliable D call. Germline CDR1 is WNHNN and CDR2 is SYGVQD (reference sequence). CDR3 size: 16 residues. Trimming left V 3 bases short and J 1 base short, with 14 bases between. DNA for the CDR3: TGCGCCAGCAGTGACCCGACTGGTCGGGGCACAGATACGCAGTATTTT. Its protein product is CASSDPTGRGTDTQYF.

The rearrangement joins TRBV5-4 to TRBJ2-3; D remains unclear. The CDR3 length is 13 residues. The germline V gene has CDR1 SGHNT and CDR2 YYREEE (reference sequence). V was pared by 0 bases and J by 2 bases, with 4 bases between. The CDR3 DNA reads TGTGCCAGCAGCTTGGACCACACAGATACGCAGTATTTT. Translating it yields CASSLDHTDTQYF.

This chain joins TRBV19 and TRBJ1-1; D not resolved. CDR1 is LNHDA and CDR2 is SQIVND in the germline V gene (reference sequence). This CDR3 spans 16 amino acids. Trimming left V 2 bases short and J 1 base short, with 14 bases between. The CDR3 sequence: CASSIRLPPTNTEAFF. For the CDR3, the DNA is TGTGCCAGTAGTATACGGCTACCCCCAACGAACACTGAAGCTTTCTTT.

The chain recombines TRBV5-6 with TRBJ2-1, with TRBD1 as a possible D gene (6 bases). Trimming cost V 3 bases and J 9 bases, with 13 bases left between them. CDR3 size: 13 residues. Looked up from germline, CDR1 is SGHDT and CDR2 is YYEEEE. CDR3: CASSSYRAGEQFF. The DNA for the CDR3 is TGTGCCAGCAGCTCCTACAGGGCTGGTGAGCAGTTCTTC.

In regard to this clone: The junction departs from germline at one end; a sequencing error may be responsible. The chain has TRBV4-1 and TRBJ2-3; 8 bases match TRBD2. Germline V lookup: CDR1 MGHRA, CDR2 YSYEKL. This CDR3 contains 16 residues. In nucleotides, the CDR3 is TGTGCCAGCAGCCAAGAGGGCGCGGGGGGCCCAGATACGCAGTATTTT. Protein product: CASSQEGAGGPDTQYF.

This clone was picked up a small number of times. The rearrangement uses TRBV5-6 and TRBJ2-7, with D possibly TRBD2 on 6 matching bases. The CDR3 consists of 13 residues. Between the trimmed V and J ends, which lost 3 bases and 2 bases, there was a span of 9 bases. Germline V gene sequence: CDR1 SGHDT, CDR2 YYEEEE. The CDR3 sequence is CASSWGDAYEQYF. Written as DNA, the CDR3 is TGTGCCAGCAGCTGGGGGGACGCCTACGAGCAGTACTTC.

The chain employs TRBV5-6 and TRBJ1-1; unclear D gene. V was pared by 4 bases and J by 1 base, with 11 bases between. The germline V gene encodes CDR1 SGHDT and CDR2 YYEEEE. This CDR3 has 14 residues. This CDR3 is CASSRKQANTEAFF. The DNA of the CDR3 is TGTGCCAGCAGCAGAAAACAAGCGAACACTGAAGCTTTCTTT.

This clone was detected a few times. The gene calls are TRBV6-4 and TRBJ1-1; D call uncertain. CDR1 is MRHNA and CDR2 is SNTAGT in the germline V gene. The CDR3 contains 13 residues. V gave up 5 bases and J gave up 1 base, with 8 bases separating them. CDR3 residues: CASSPGANTEAFF. The CDR3 DNA reads TGTGCCAGCAGTCCCGGAGCGAACACTGAAGCTTTCTTT.

The chain is built from TRBV5-4 and TRBJ2-5, with no clear D. The CDR3 contains 14 residues. V lost 4 bases and J lost 2, with 12 bases in between. Per the germline V gene, CDR1 is SGHNT and CDR2 is YYREEE (reference sequence). CDR3 loop: CASSPPGSQETQYF. CDR3 DNA sequence: TGTGCCAGCAGCCCCCCGGGCTCTCAAGAGACCCAGTACTTC.

The rearrangement links TRBV6-4 to TRBJ1-2; no clear D gene. The CDR3 covers 14 residues. Germline values: CDR1 MRHNA, CDR2 SNTAGT. Trimming pared 2 bases from V and 8 bases from J, leaving 15 bases between. CDR3 sequence reads: CASSDRPFGNGYTF. The DNA for the CDR3 is TGTGCCAGCAGTGACCGCCCCTTCGGTAACGGCTACACCTTC.

This rearrangement joins TRBV6-5 to TRBJ2-2; 8 nucleotides match TRBD1. The germline V gene has CDR1 MNHEY and CDR2 SVGAGI. The V segment lost 0 bases and the J segment 6 bases; nucleotides outside the gene matches: 6. There are 16 residues in the CDR3. Here the CDR3 DNA reads TGTGCCAGCAGTTACTCCCCGACAGGGGCGGCCGGGGAGCTGTTTTTT. Encoded protein: CASSYSPTGAAGELFF.

This clone has just one count. The gene calls are TRBV6-1 and TRBJ1-1; unclear D gene. CDR3 length equals 13 residues. V lost 2 bases to trimming and J lost 1 base, with 5 bases between them. Germline V gives CDR1 MNHNS, CDR2 SASEGT. This CDR3 is CASSEFRNTEAFF. The CDR3 DNA reads as TGTGCCAGCAGTGAATTTCGGAACACTGAAGCTTTCTTT.

This chain connects TRBV5-8 to TRBJ1-5, with 11 bases matching TRBD1. The CDR3 spans 18 residues. V shed 4 bases, J shed 2 bases, and the junction held 11 bases outside the gene matches. Per germline, CDR1 SGHTS and CDR2 YDEGEE. The CDR3 is CASSLGQGAGRGNQPQHF. CDR3 bases: TGTGCCAGCAGCCTCGGACAGGGGGCTGGACGAGGCAATCAGCCCCAGCATTTT.

V gene TRBV14 combines with J gene TRBJ1-2; no firm D call. The CDR3 covers 13 residues. The V gene's germline CDR1 is SGHDN and CDR2 FVKESK. The V end lost 4 bases, the J end lost 3 bases, and 9 bases lay between the germline ends. CDR3 residues: CASSLGPHYGYTF. DNA of the CDR3: TGTGCCAGCAGCCTCGGGCCACACTATGGCTACACCTTC. The whole variable domain, remainder taken from reference TRBV14 and TRBJ1-2, is EAGVTQFPSHSVIEKGQTVTLRCDPISGHDNLYWYRRVMGKEIKFLLHFVKESKQDESGMPNNRFLAERTGGTYSTLKVQPAELEDSGVYFCASSLGPHYGYTFGSGTRLTVV.